This TCR beta chain was observed in a study of cytomegalovirus exposure and HLA in healthy donors. Study results and limitations: Within an earlier analysis, most TCR beta V segments proved productive either about 87% or about 30% of the time. In a later analysis, HLA-associated beta chains showed higher expansion and lower generation probabilities than comparable chains. An analysis was carried out later, and it reportedly showed fewer N-insertions in an Asian-associated ancestry cluster than the approximately 700-donor mean.

CDR3 size: 14 residues. V was clipped by 4 bases and J by 4 bases, with 12 bases between them. Per the germline V gene, CDR1 is SGDLS and CDR2 is YYNGEE. This clone came up a few times. As yet, its antigen is unknown. The PCR used 60 Vbeta and 13 Jbeta primers. Measured with immunoSEQ multiplex PCR; TCRdb has only the in-frame clones, and not every one. Of 100,000 to 150,000 clones listed, around 80% are singletons. The source of this sequence is a young man in good health and CMV-seropositive. Material: PBMCs. The chain uses TRBV9 and TRBJ1-5; D might be TRBD1 (5 bases). The CDR3 region is CASSKDNSNQPQHF. CDR3 bases: TGTGCCAGCAGCAAGGACAATAGTAATCAGCCCCAGCATTTT.